Listed below are T cell receptor beta chains from one sample, sequenced in a study of T-cell memory formation after mild COVID-19. TCRdb re-analysed the 5' RACE reads in MiXCR, keeping a single row per CDR3 protein. The data show around 390,000 distinct CDR3 sequences, with about 17% seen just once and approximately 21% held by the top ten. Sequences were obtained from PBMCs or a T cell subset sorted from them (not recorded which). These receptors were taken from a man aged 18-30 years who had mild COVID-19 (a few samples of this study predate the infection). Cell type and time point are not known. The CDR3 runs from the conserved cysteine through the conserved F or W. D genes are given only for firm matches. Size tells how often a clone was seen (once, few, many) or the class of an expanded clone, and some rows leave it out.

V gene,clone size,D gene,J gene,CDR3 protein,CDR3 DNA
TRBV7-2,few,TRBD1,TRBJ1-4,CASSYRTGGFNEKLFF,TGTGCCAGCAGCTATAGAACAGGGGGCTTCAATGAAAAACTGTTTTTT
TRBV20-1,few,NA,TRBJ2-3,CSASNPVTDTQYF,TGCAGTGCTAGTAACCCGGTGACAGATACGCAGTATTTT
TRBV15,NA,TRBD1,TRBJ2-3,CATSPGQGAILDTQCF,TGTGCCACCAGCCCAGGACAGGGGGCGATTTTAGATACGCAGTGTTTT
TRBV4-2,few,TRBD1,TRBJ1-3,CASSQVTGAGNTIYF,TGTGCCAGCAGCCAAGTGACAGGGGCTGGAAACACCATATATTTT
TRBV28,NA,NA,TRBJ2-4,CASAGPIQYF,TGTGCCAGCGCAGGGCCCATTCAGTACTTC
TRBV27,NA,NA,TRBJ2-5,CASRPVGGPGETQYF,TGTGCCAGCAGGCCGGTGGGGGGGCCTGGGGAGACCCAGTACTTC
TRBV7-3,few,TRBD1,TRBJ2-2,CASTPGTGVAGELFF,TGTGCCAGCACCCCAGGGACAGGGGTGGCCGGGGAGCTGTTTTTT
TRBV20-1,NA,NA,TRBJ2-5,CSARDQGLAYQETQYF,TGCAGTGCTAGAGATCAGGGGTTGGCGTACCAAGAGACCCAGTACTTC
TRBV11-2,NA,NA,TRBJ2-1,CASSFWRGSEQFF,TGTGCCAGCAGCTTTTGGAGGGGCTCTGAGCAGTTCTTC
TRBV7-9,few,NA,TRBJ2-6,CASSALRGQGGANVLTF,TGTGCCAGCAGCGCCCTCAGGGGCCAAGGTGGGGCCAACGTCCTGACTTTC
TRBV5-4,NA,TRBD1,TRBJ1-6,CASRPDRQDSPLHF,TGTGCCAGCAGACCGGACAGGCAGGATTCACCCCTCCACTTT
TRBV20-1,few,NA,TRBJ1-5,CSARSGRVHQPQHF,TGCAGTGCTAGATCGGGCAGGGTGCATCAGCCCCAGCATTTT
TRBV7-3,NA,TRBD2,TRBJ2-1,CAGITSGDYNEQFF,TGTGCCGGAATAACTAGCGGGGACTACAATGAGCAGTTCTTC
TRBV5-1,NA,NA,TRBJ2-1,CASSLAGGEHNEQFF,TGCGCCAGCAGCTTGGCCGGGGGAGAACACAATGAGCAGTTCTTC
TRBV5-1,few,NA,TRBJ2-1,CASSLGTQGNEQFF,TGCGCCAGCAGCTTAGGGACCCAAGGCAATGAGCAGTTCTTC
TRBV7-9,few,TRBD2,TRBJ2-3,CASSPRGRGGADTQYF,TGTGCCAGCAGCCCCCGTGGGCGGGGGGGCGCAGATACGCAGTATTTT
TRBV6-2/TRBV6-3,NA,NA,TRBJ2-1,CASSYSGVGRENEQFF,TGTGCCAGCAGTTACTCCGGGGTGGGCAGGGAGAATGAGCAGTTCTTC
TRBV5-8,NA,TRBD1,TRBJ1-4,CASSSDRPTNEKLFF,TGTGCCAGCAGCTCGGACAGGCCGACTAATGAAAAACTGTTTTTT
TRBV5-6,NA,NA,TRBJ2-2,CASSLRTMNTGELFF,TGTGCCAGCAGCTTGAGGACAATGAACACCGGGGAGCTGTTTTTT
TRBV14,NA,NA,TRBJ2-3,CASSPTLGPQYF,TGTGCCAGCAGCCCCACCTTGGGACCGCAGTATTTT
TRBV6-5,few,NA,TRBJ2-7,CASSLRDGYEQYF,TGTGCCAGCAGTCTACGGGACGGCTACGAGCAGTACTTC
TRBV6-2/TRBV6-3,NA,TRBD1,TRBJ2-7,CASSQGQSSYEQYF,TGTGCCAGCAGTCAGGGACAGAGCTCCTACGAGCAGTACTTC